Following are 22 T cell receptor beta chains from one sample sequenced in a study of blood T cell repertoires in COVID-19. Clones were read by immunoSEQ multiplex PCR, and TCRdb kept only the in-frame ones, dropping some. This table has more than 200,000 clones, 80% appearing once. Sequences were obtained from PBMCs or T cells enriched from blood (not recorded which). The receptors were sampled from a man younger than 45 with acute COVID-19.

This clone was recorded only once. The chain uses TRBV29-1 and TRBJ1-2, with D perhaps matching TRBD1 (5 bases). The CDR3 contains 13 residues. Germline V lookup: CDR1 SQVTM, CDR2 ANQGSEA. V was clipped by 1 base and J by 4 bases, with 10 bases between them. This CDR3 reads CSVEAGGTYGYTF. The CDR3 DNA reads as TGCAGCGTTGAAGCGGGGGGGACCTATGGCTACACCTTC.

The rearrangement links TRBV4-1 to TRBJ1-2, with TRBD1 matching 10 bases. From germline, CDR1 is MGHRA and CDR2 YSYEKL. V lost 3 bases, J lost 3 bases, and 1 base stayed unmatched. The CDR3 extends over 14 amino acids. The CDR3 protein is CASSQGTGDYGYTF. CDR3 bases: TGCGCCAGCAGCCAGGGGACAGGGGACTATGGCTACACCTTC.

The J gene is TRBJ2-7, the V gene TRBV29-1; 10 bases are shared with TRBD1. The germline V gene has CDR1 SQVTM and CDR2 ANQGSEA. This CDR3 spans 13 amino acids. In DNA, the CDR3 is TGCAGTGGGGGACAGGGGATCGACTACGAGCAGTACTTC. It translates to CSGGQGIDYEQYF.

The rearrangement links TRBV27 to TRBJ2-1, with D hard to call. Germline V gene lookup returns CDR1 MNHEY and CDR2 SMNVEV (reference sequence). The V end lost 11 bases, the J end lost 1 base, and 12 bases lay between the germline ends. CDR3 size: 13 residues. CDR3 sequence reads: CACNYASYNEQFF. CDR3 in DNA: TGTGCCTGCAACTACGCATCCTACAATGAGCAGTTCTTC.

The chain recombines TRBV30 with TRBJ1-6, with D possibly matching TRBD1 (5 bases). Per the germline V gene, CDR1 is GTSNPN and CDR2 is SVGIG (reference sequence). CDR3 length: 14 amino acids. The CDR3 DNA reads as TGTGCATGGGGTCCTGCGGGACGTAGTTCACCCCTCCACTTT. Encoded protein: CAWGPAGRSSPLHF.

J is TRBJ2-1 and V is TRBV5-4; 7 bases line up with TRBD1. Germline V gives CDR1 SGHNT, CDR2 YYREEE (reference sequence). The J segment lost 7 bases and the V segment lost 3 bases, leaving 10 bases of the junction unmatched. The CDR3 has 15 residues. The CDR3 DNA reads TGTGCCAGCAGCTGGGCGACAGGGAGTGAGAATGAGCAGTTCTTC. It translates to CASSWATGSENEQFF.

CDR3 residues: CASIGEGPYEQYF. The CDR3 DNA sequence: TGTGCCAGCATAGGGGAGGGCCCCTACGAGCAGTACTTC. This chain uses TRBV6-5 with TRBJ2-7, with TRBD2 matching 7 bases. Trimming removed 7 bases from V and 2 bases from J; junction bases left unmatched: 5. CDR1 MNHEY and CDR2 SVGAGI come from the germline V gene. This CDR3 region has 13 residues.

The rearrangement uses TRBV4-1 and TRBJ2-4; 11 bases agree with TRBD1. Trimming cost V 4 bases and J 0 bases; bases outside gene matches: 14. CDR3 size: 20 residues. Germline CDR1 is MGHRA and CDR2 is YSYEKL. Here the CDR3 reads CASSRIWDGTGGLAKNIQYF. DNA of the CDR3: TGCGCCAGCAGCCGGATTTGGGACGGGACAGGGGGGCTAGCCAAAAACATTCAGTACTTC.

The chain carries TRBV19 and TRBJ2-2; D call uncertain. Germline loops: CDR1 LNHDA, CDR2 SQIVND (reference sequence). V lost 4 bases and J 6 bases, leaving 21 bases between the germline ends. The CDR3 is 17 residues long. The CDR3, as DNA: TGTGCCAGTAGTACGGTCGCCGCGGCCAGTAGCTCCGGGGAGCTGTTTTTT. Its protein product is CASSTVAAASSSGELFF. The full variable domain, completed using reference TRBV19 and TRBJ2-2, is DGGITQSPKYLFRKEGQNVTLSCEQNLNHDAMYWYRQDPGQGLRLIYYSQIVNDFQKGDIAEGYSVSREKKESFPLTVTSAQKNPTAFYLCASSTVAAASSSGELFFGEGSRLTVL.

The V gene is TRBV30, the J gene TRBJ1-3, with 8 bases fitting TRBD1. This CDR3 has 12 residues. With 5 bases clipped from V and 4 bases from J, the junction kept 1 base outside the gene matches. Germline lookup yields CDR1 GTSNPN and CDR2 SVGIG (reference sequence). This CDR3 is CAWRDRGNTIYF. In DNA, the CDR3 is TGTGCCTGGCGGGACAGGGGAAACACCATATATTTT.

The chain links TRBV29-1 to TRBJ1-2; D might be TRBD1 (5 bases). In germline, CDR1 is SQVTM, CDR2 ANQGSEA. The V end was cut by 7 bases, the J end by 5 bases, with 23 bases between. The CDR3 contains 15 residues. DNA for the CDR3: TGCAGCGGGTTTACGGTGCGAGCGAAGGGGTATGGCTACACCTTC. Protein: CSGFTVRAKGYGYTF.

The rearrangement joins TRBV5-6 to TRBJ1-1, with 9 bases aligning to TRBD1. Germline V gene sequence: CDR1 SGHDT, CDR2 YYEEEE. Trimming took 7 bases from V and 4 from J; bases not matched to a gene: 14. This CDR3 has 16 residues. The CDR3 loop reads CASLGRDRAFGTEAFF. CDR3 in DNA: TGTGCCAGCTTGGGGCGGGACAGGGCGTTTGGCACTGAAGCTTTCTTT.

This chain uses TRBV7-6 with TRBJ2-7, with 10 bases aligning to TRBD1. CDR3 size: 15 residues. J lost 3 bases, V lost 0 bases, and 2 bases had no gene match. Looked up from germline, CDR1 is SGHVS and CDR2 is FNYEAQ. The CDR3 bases are TGTGCCAGCAGCTTAGCAGGGACAGGGGTCTACGAGCAGTACTTC. This codes for CASSLAGTGVYEQYF.

The chain is built from TRBV5-5 and TRBJ2-7, with TRBD1 matching 7 bases. The junction had 9 bases not matched to a gene; V was cut back by 3 bases and J by 3 bases. CDR3 size: 15 residues. The germline V gene has CDR1 SGHKS and CDR2 YYEKEE (reference sequence). This CDR3 is CASSSAGTVYYEQYF. The CDR3 nucleotides are TGTGCCAGCAGCTCTGCCGGGACAGTTTACTACGAGCAGTACTTC.

This chain uses TRBV9 with TRBJ1-5; D possibly corresponds to TRBD1 (6 bases). The CDR3 covers 15 residues. Germline CDR1 SGDLS, CDR2 YYNGEE. V dropped 3 bases and J dropped 2 bases, with 12 bases sitting between them. The CDR3 nucleotides are TGTGCCAGCAGCGAGGGGGTGAATGGCAATCAGCCCCAGCATTTT. It is translated as CASSEGVNGNQPQHF.

The chain combines TRBV7-6 with TRBJ2-1; TRBD2 might be the D (5 bases). Trimming pared 5 bases from V and 1 base from J, leaving 15 bases between. The CDR3 totals 16 residues. Germline V gene data show CDR1 as SGHVS and CDR2 as FNYEAQ. This CDR3 is CASSRGIAPSYNEQFF. The DNA for the CDR3 is TGTGCCAGCAGCCGTGGGATAGCGCCTTCCTACAATGAGCAGTTCTTC.

This chain connects TRBV6-1 to TRBJ1-4, with a tentative D call TRBD1 (5 bases). V was shortened by 2 bases and J by 5 bases, with 12 bases between the two germline ends. There are 15 residues in the CDR3. CDR1 and CDR2 from the germline V gene are MNHNS and SASEGT. The CDR3 coding sequence is TGTGCCAGCAGTGAAAGGGAGGGACCCAATGAAAAACTGTTTTTT. Translating gives CASSEREGPNEKLFF.

The chain couples TRBV19 to TRBJ1-2; no reliable D call. The CDR3 extends over 13 amino acids. Looked up from germline, CDR1 is LNHDA and CDR2 is SQIVND (reference sequence). With 8 bases removed from V and 1 base from J, the gap between germline ends came to 11 bases. The CDR3 loop is CASSQVLNYGYTF. In DNA, the CDR3 is TGTGCCAGTTCCCAGGTGCTTAACTATGGCTACACCTTC.

The rearrangement uses TRBV4-1 and TRBJ2-7, with TRBD1 matching over 8 bases. Germline V CDR1 and CDR2: MGHRA, YSYEKL. The CDR3 covers 16 residues. Germline trimming cut 0 bases from V and 5 bases from J; bases unmatched to any gene: 9. The CDR3 DNA is TGCGCCAGCAGCCAAGATTTCGACAGGGGTGTCCACGAGCAGTACTTC. Amino acid sequence: CASSQDFDRGVHEQYF.

V gene TRBV7-3 combines with J gene TRBJ2-3, with TRBD1 matching 7 bases. Germline V lookup: CDR1 SGHTA, CDR2 FQGTGA. Losses at the gene ends were 2 bases for V and 2 bases for J; bases not matched to a gene: 13. The length of the CDR3 is 18 residues. CDR3 DNA sequence: TGTGCCAGCAGCTTACCCCGGGACAGTCGCAAAACCACAGATACGCAGTATTTT. Amino acid sequence: CASSLPRDSRKTTDTQYF.

This sequence joins TRBV19 and TRBJ1-5; 11 bases are a match to TRBD1. The CDR3 covers 16 residues. V was pared by 6 bases and J by 9 bases, with 13 bases of the junction left unmatched. CDR1 and CDR2 from the germline V gene are LNHDA and SQIVND (reference sequence). CDR3 coding DNA: TGTGCCAGTAGATTGGCCGGGACAGGGGGTGTTTGGCCCCAGCATTTT. Protein: CASRLAGTGGVWPQHF. Variable domain in full (rest from reference TRBV19 and TRBJ1-5): DGGITQSPKYLFRKEGQNVTLSCEQNLNHDAMYWYRQDPGQGLRLIYYSQIVNDFQKGDIAEGYSVSREKKESFPLTVTSAQKNPTAFYLCASRLAGTGGVWPQHFGDGTRLSIL.

For the CDR3, the DNA is TGCGCCAGCAGCCAGAACACTGAAGCTTTCTTT. It translates to CASSQNTEAFF. The chain has TRBV5-1 and TRBJ1-1; no reliable D call. Between the trimmed V and J ends, which lost 4 bases and 1 base, there was a span of 2 bases. Per germline, CDR1 SGHRS and CDR2 YFSETQ. The CDR3 has 11 amino acids.